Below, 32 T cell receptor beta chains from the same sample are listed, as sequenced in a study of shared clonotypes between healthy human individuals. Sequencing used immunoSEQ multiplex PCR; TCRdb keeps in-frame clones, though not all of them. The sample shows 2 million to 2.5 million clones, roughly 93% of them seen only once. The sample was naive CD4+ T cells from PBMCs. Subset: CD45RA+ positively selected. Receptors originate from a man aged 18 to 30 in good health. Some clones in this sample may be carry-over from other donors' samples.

The CDR3 nucleotides are TGCGCCAGCAGCCAAGAAGCTAGGGCGAACACCGGGGAGCTGTTTTTT. It specifies CASSQEARANTGELFF. The chain employs TRBV4-1 and TRBJ2-2, with D hard to call. This CDR3 comprises 16 residues. V dropped 0 bases and J dropped 0 bases, with 8 bases sitting between them. The germline V gene encodes CDR1 MGHRA and CDR2 YSYEKL.

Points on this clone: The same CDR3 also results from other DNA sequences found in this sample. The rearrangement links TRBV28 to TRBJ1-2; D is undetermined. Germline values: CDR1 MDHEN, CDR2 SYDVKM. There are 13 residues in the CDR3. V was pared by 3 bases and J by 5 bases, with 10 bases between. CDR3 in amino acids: CASSFRGLYGYTF. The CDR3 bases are TGTGCCAGCAGTTTCCGCGGTCTATATGGCTACACCTTC.

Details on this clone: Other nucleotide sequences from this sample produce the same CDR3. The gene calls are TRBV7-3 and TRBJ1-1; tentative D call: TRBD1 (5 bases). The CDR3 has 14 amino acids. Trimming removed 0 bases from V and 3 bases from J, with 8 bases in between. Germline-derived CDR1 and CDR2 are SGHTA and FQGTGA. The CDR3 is CASSLTGGDTEAFF. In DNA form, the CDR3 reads TGTGCCAGCAGCTTAACGGGAGGGGACACTGAAGCTTTCTTT. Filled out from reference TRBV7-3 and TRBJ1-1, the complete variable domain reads GAGVSQTPSNKVTEKGKYVELRCDPISGHTALYWYRQSLGQGPEFLIYFQGTGAADDSGLPNDRFFAVRPEGSVSTLKIQRTERGDSAVYLCASSLTGGDTEAFFGQGTRLTVV.

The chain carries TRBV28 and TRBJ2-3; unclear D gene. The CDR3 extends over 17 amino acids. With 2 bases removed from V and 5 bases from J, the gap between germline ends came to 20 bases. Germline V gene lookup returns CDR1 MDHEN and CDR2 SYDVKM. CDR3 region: CASSLTVALVSKDTQYF. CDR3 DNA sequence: TGTGCCAGCAGTTTAACGGTTGCTCTAGTCTCCAAAGATACGCAGTATTTT.

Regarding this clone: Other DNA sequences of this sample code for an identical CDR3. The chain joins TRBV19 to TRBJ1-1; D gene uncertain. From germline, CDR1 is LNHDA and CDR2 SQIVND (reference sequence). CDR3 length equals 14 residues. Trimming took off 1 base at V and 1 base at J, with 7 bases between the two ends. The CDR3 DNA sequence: TGTGCCAGTAGTATAGCACGCGGGAACACTGAAGCTTTCTTT. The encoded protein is CASSIARGNTEAFF.

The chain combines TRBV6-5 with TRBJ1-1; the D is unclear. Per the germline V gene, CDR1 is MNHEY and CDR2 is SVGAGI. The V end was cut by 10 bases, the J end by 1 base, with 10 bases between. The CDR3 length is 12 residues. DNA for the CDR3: TGTGCCACCCAACGAAAGAACACTGAAGCTTTCTTT. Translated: CATQRKNTEAFF.

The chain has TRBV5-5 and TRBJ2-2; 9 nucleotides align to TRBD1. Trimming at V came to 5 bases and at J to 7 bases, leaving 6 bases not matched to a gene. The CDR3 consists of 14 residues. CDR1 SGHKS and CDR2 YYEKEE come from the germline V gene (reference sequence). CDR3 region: CASSTGTGSGELFF. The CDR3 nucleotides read TGTGCCAGCAGTACCGGGACAGGGAGCGGGGAGCTGTTTTTT.

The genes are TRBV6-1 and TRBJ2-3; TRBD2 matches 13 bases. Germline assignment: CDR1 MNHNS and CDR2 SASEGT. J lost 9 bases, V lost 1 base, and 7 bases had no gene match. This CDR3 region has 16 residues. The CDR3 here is CASSEGRLAGGWTQYF. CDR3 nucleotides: TGTGCCAGCAGTGAAGGACGACTAGCGGGAGGATGGACGCAGTATTTT.

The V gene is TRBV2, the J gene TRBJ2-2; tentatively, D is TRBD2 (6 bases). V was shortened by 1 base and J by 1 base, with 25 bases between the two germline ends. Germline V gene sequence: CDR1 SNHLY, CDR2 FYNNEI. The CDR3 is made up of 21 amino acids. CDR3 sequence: CASSEGPGDFSRIWNTGELFF. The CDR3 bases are TGTGCCAGCAGTGAAGGCCCGGGGGACTTTAGCAGGATCTGGAACACCGGGGAGCTGTTTTTT.

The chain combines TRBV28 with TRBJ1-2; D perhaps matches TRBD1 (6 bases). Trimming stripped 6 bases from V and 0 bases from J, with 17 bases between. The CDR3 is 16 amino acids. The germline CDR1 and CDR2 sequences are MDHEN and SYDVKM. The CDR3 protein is CASSHRRGRANYGYTF. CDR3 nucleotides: TGTGCCAGCAGCCATCGTCGGGGGCGGGCTAACTATGGCTACACCTTC.

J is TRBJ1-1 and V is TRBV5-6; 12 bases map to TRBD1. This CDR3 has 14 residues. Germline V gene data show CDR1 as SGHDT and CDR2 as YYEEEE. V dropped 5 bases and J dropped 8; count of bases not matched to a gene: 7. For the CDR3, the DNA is TGTGCCAGCAGGGGGACAGGGGGCCCCTTCGAAGCTTTCTTT. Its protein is CASRGTGGPFEAFF.

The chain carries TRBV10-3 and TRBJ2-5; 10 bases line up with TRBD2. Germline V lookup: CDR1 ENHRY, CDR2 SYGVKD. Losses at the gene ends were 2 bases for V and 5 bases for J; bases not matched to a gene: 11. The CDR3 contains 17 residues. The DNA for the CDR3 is TGTGCCATCAGTGAGCCTAGCGGGAGAAAATCATGGGAGACCCAGTACTTC. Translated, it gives CAISEPSGRKSWETQYF.

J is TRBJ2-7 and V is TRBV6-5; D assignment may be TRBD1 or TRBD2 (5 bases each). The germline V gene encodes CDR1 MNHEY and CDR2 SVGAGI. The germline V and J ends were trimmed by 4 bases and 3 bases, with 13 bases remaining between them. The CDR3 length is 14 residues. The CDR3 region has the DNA TGTGCCAGCAGTTCAATGGGGGACCTCTACGAGCAGTACTTC. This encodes CASSSMGDLYEQYF.

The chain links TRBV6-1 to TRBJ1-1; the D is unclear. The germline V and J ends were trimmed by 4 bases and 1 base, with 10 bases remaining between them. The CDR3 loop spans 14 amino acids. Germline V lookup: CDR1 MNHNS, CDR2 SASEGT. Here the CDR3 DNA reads TGTGCCAGCAGTGCAGGACCGAAGAACACTGAAGCTTTCTTT. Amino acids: CASSAGPKNTEAFF.

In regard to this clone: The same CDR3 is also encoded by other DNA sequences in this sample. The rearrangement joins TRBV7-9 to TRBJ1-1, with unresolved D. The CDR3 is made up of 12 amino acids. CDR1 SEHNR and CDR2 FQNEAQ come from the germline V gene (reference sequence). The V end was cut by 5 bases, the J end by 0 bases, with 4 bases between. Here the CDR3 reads CASSPLNTEAFF. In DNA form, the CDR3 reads TGTGCCAGCAGCCCGTTGAACACTGAAGCTTTCTTT.

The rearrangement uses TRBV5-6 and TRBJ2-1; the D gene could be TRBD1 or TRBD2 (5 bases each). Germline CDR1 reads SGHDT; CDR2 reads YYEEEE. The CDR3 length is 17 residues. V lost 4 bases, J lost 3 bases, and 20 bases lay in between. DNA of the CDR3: TGTGCCAGCAGCCTCTTCGGGGCCACTCGGAACTACAATGAGCAGTTCTTC. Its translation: CASSLFGATRNYNEQFF.

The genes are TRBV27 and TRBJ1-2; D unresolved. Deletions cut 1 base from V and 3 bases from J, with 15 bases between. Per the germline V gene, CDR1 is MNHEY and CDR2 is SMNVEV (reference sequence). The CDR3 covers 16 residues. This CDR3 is CASSLLGGARYYGYTF. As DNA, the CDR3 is TGTGCCAGCAGTTTATTAGGCGGAGCCCGGTACTATGGCTACACCTTC.

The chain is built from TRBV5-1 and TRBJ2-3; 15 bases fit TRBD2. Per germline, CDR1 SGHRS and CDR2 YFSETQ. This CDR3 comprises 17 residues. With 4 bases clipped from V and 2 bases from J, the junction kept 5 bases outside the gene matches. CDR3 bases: TGCGCCAGCAGCCAGGGGACTAGCGGGAGGAACACAGATACGCAGTATTTT. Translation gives CASSQGTSGRNTDTQYF.

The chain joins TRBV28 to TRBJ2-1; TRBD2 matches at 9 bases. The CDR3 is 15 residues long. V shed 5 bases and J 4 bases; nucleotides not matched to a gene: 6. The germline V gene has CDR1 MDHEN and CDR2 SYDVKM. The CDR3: CASSGSGGRYNEQFF. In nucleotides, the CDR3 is TGTGCCAGCAGTGGTAGCGGGGGTCGGTACAATGAGCAGTTCTTC.

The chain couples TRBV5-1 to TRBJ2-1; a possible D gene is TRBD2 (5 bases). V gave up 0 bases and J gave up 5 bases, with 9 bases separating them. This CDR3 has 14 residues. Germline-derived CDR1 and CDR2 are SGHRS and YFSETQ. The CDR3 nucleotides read TGCGCCAGCAGCTTGGGAGGGCAAAACAATGAGCAGTTCTTC. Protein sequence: CASSLGGQNNEQFF.

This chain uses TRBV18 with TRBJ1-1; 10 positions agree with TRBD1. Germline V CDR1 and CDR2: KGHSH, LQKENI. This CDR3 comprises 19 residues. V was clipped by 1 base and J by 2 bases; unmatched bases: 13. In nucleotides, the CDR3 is TGTGCCAGCTCACCACTCTCGGTCGTTCGGACAGGGGGAAACACTGAAGCTTTCTTT. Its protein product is CASSPLSVVRTGGNTEAFF.

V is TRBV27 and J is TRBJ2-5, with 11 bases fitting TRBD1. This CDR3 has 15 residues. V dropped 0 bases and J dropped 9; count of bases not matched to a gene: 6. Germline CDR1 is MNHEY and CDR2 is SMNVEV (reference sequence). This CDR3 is CASSLSSGQGGSQYF. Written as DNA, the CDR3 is TGTGCCAGCAGTTTATCGTCGGGACAGGGGGGGTCCCAGTACTTC.

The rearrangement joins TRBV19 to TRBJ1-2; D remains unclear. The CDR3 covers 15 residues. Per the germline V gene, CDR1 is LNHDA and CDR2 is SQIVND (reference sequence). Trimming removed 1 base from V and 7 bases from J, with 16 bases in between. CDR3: CASSIAANRPGGYTF. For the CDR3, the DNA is TGTGCCAGTAGTATAGCGGCCAACCGGCCGGGTGGCTACACCTTC.

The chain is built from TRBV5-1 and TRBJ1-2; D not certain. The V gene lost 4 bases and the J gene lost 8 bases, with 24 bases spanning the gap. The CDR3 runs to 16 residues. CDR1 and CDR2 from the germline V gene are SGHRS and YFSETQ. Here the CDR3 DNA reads TGCGCCAGCAGCCTACGAGGAGCTCGAGACTCGGGAGGCTACACCTTC. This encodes CASSLRGARDSGGYTF.

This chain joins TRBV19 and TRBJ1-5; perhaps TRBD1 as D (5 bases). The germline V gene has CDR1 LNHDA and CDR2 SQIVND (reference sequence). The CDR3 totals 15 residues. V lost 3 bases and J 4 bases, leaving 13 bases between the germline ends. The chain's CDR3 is CASSIRGPTNQPQHF. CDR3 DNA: TGTGCCAGTAGTATTCGGGGACCGACAAATCAGCCCCAGCATTTT.

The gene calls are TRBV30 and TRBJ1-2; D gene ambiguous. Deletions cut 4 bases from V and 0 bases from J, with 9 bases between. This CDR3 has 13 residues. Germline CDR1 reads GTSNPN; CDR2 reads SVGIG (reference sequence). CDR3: CAWNNPANYGYTF. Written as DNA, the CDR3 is TGTGCCTGGAATAACCCTGCTAACTATGGCTACACCTTC. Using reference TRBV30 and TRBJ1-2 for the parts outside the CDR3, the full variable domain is SQTIHQWPATLVQPVGSPLSLECTVEGTSNPNLYWYRQAAGRGLQLLFYSVGIGQISSEVPQNLSASRPQDRQFILSSKKLLLSDSGFYLCAWNNPANYGYTFGSGTRLTVV.

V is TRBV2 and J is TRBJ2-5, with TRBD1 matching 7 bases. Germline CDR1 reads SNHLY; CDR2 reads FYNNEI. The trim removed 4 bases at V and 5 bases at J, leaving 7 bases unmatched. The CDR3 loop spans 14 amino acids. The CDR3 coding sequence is TGTGCCAGCAGTGGACAGGGTCTGGGGGAGACCCAGTACTTC. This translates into CASSGQGLGETQYF.

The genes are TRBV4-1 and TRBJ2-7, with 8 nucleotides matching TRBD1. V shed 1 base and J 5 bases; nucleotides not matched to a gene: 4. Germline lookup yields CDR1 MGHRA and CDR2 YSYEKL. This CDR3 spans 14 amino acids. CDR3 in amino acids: CASSQVGRGHEQYF. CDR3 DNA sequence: TGCGCCAGCAGCCAAGTCGGCAGGGGGCACGAGCAGTACTTC.

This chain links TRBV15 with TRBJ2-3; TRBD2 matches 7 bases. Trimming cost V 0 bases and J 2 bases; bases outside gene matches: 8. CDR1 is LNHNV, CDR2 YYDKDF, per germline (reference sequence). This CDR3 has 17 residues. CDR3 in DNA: TGTGCCACCAGCAGAGACCCACTAGCGTATATCACAGATACGCAGTATTTT. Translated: CATSRDPLAYITDTQYF.

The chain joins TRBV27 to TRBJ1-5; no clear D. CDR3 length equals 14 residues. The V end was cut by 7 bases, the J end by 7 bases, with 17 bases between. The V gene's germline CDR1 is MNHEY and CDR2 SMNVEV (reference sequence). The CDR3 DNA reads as TGTGCCAGCACACCCTACCCGGGCGGGCAGCCCCAGCATTTT. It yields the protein CASTPYPGGQPQHF.

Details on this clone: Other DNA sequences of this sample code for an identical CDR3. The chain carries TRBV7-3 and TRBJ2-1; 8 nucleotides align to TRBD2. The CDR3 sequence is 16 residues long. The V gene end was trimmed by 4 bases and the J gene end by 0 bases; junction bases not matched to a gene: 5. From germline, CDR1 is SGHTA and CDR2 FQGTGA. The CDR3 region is CASSSRGGSSYNEQFF. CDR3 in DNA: TGTGCCAGCAGCTCCCGGGGGGGGAGCTCCTACAATGAGCAGTTCTTC.

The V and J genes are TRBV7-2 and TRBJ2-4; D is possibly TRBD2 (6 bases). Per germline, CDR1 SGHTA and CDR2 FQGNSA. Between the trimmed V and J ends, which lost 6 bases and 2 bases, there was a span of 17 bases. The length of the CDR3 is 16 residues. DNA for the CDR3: TGTGCCAGCAGTCGGACGGAGGGCGGGCCCAAAAACATTCAGTACTTC. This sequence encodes CASSRTEGGPKNIQYF.